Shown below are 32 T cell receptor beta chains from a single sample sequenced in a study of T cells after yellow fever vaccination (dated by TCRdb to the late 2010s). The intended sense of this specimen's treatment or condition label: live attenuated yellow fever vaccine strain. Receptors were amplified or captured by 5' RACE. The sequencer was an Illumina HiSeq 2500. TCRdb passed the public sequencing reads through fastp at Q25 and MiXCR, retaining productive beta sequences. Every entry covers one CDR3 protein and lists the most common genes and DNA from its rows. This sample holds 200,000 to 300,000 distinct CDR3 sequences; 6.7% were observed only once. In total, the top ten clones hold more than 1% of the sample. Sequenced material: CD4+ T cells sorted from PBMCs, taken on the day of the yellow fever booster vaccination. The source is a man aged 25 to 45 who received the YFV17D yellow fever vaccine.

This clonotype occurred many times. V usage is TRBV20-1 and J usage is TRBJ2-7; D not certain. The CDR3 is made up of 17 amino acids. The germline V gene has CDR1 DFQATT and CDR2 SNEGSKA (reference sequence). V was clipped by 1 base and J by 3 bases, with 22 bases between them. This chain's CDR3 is CSARVLARPLGYYEQYF. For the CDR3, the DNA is TGCAGTGCTAGAGTCCTTGCTAGACCCTTGGGTTACTACGAGCAGTACTTC.

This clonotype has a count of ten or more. In DNA form, the CDR3 reads TGCGCCAGCTCAAAAAGGCATATACCAAGCTCCTACAATGAGCAGTTCTTC. Translated: CASSKRHIPSSYNEQFF. This chain connects TRBV4-3 to TRBJ2-1, with D hard to call. In germline, CDR1 is LGHNA, CDR2 YSLEER. V dropped 8 bases and J dropped 0 bases, with 20 bases sitting between them. The CDR3 is 17 amino acids.

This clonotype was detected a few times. As DNA, the CDR3 is TGTGCCAGCAGCCCTAGCGGGATATGGGAGCAGTTCTTC. As protein: CASSPSGIWEQFF. The chain uses TRBV14 and TRBJ2-1, with 9 nucleotides matching TRBD2. The CDR3 is made up of 13 amino acids. The germline V gene has CDR1 SGHDN and CDR2 FVKESK. V dropped 4 bases and J dropped 10; count of bases not matched to a gene: 5.

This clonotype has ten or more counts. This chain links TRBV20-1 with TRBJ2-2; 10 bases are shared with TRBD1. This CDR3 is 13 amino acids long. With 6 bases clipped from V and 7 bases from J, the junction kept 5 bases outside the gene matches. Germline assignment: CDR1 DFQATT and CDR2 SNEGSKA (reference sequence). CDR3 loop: CSAKDRGFGELFF. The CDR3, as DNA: TGCAGTGCCAAGGACAGGGGGTTCGGGGAGCTGTTTTTT.

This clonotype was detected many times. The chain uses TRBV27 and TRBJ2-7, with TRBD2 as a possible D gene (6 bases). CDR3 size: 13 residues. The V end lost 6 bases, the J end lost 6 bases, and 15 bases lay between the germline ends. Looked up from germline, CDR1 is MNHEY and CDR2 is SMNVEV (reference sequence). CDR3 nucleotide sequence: TGTGCCAGCAGCCGCCTTGGGGACTCCGAGCAGTACTTC. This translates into CASSRLGDSEQYF.

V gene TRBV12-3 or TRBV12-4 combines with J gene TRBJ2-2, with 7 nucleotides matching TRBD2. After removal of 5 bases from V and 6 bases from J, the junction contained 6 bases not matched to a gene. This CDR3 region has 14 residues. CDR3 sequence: CASSLQAGPGELFF. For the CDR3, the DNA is TGTGCCAGCAGTCTTCAAGCGGGACCCGGGGAGCTGTTTTTT.

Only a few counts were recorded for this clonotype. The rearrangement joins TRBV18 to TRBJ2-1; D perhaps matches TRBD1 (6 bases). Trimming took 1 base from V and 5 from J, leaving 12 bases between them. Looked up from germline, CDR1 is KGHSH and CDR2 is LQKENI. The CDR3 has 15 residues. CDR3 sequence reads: CASSPLVTGNNEQFF. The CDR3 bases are TGTGCCAGCTCACCACTTGTGACAGGTAACAATGAGCAGTTCTTC. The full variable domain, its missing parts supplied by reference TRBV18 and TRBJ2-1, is NAGVMQNPRHLVRRRGQEARLRCSPMKGHSHVYWYRQLPEEGLKFMVYLQKENIIDESGMPKERFSAEFPKEGPSILRIQQVVRGDSAAYFCASSPLVTGNNEQFFGPGTRLTVL.

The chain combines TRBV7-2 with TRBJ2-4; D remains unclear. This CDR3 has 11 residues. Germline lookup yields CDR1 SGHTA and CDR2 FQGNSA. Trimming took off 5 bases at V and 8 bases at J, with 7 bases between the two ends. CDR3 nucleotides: TGTGCCAGCAGCCCCCAGGACATTCAGTACTTC. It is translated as CASSPQDIQYF.

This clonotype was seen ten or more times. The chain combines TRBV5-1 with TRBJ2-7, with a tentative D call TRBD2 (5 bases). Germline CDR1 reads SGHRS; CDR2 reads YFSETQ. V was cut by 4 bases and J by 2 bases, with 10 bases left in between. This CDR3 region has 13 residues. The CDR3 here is CASSASGTYEQYF. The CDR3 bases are TGCGCCAGCAGCGCGAGCGGAACCTACGAGCAGTACTTC.

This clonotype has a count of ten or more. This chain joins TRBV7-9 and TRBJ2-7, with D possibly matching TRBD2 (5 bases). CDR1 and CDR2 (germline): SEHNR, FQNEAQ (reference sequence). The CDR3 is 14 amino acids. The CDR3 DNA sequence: TGTGCGAAACCCTCCCGGGGTAAGAGGTACGAGCAGTACTTC. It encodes CAKPSRGKRYEQYF. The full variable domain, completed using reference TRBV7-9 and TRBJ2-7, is DTGVSQNPRHKITKRGQNVTFRCDPISEHNRLYWYRQTLGQGPEFLTYFQNEAQLEKSRLLSDRFSAERPKGSFSTLEIQRTEQGDSAMYLCAKPSRGKRYEQYFGPGTRLTVT.

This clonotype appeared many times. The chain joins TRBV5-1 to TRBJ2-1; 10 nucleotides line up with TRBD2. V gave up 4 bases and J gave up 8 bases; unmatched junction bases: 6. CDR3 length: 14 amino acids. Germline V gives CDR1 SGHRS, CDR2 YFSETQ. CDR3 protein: CASSPSGSKYEQFF. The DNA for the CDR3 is TGCGCCAGCAGCCCTAGCGGGAGTAAATATGAGCAGTTCTTC.

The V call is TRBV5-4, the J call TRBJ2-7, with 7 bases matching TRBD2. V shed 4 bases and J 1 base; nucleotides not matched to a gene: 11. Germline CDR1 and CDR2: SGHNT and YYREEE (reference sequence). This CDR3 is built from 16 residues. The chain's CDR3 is CASSPRSGTPSYEQYF. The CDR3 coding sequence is TGTGCCAGCAGCCCCCGAAGCGGGACCCCTTCCTACGAGCAGTACTTC. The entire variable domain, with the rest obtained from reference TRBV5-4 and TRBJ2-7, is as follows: ETGVTQSPTHLIKTRGQQVTLRCSSQSGHNTVSWYQQALGQGPQFIFQYYREEENGRGNFPPRFSGLQFPNYSSELNVNALELDDSALYLCASSPRSGTPSYEQYFGPGTRLTVT.

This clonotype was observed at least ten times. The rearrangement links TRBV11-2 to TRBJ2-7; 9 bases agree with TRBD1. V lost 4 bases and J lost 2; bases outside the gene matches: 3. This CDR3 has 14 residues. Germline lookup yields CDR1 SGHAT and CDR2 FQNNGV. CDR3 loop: CASSSRQGAYEQYF. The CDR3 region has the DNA TGTGCCAGCAGCTCCAGACAGGGGGCCTACGAGCAGTACTTC.

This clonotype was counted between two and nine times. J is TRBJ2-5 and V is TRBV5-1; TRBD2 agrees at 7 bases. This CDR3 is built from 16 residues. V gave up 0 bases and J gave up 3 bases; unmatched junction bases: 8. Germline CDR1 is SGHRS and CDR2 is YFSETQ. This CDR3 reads CASSLVGGFGEETQYF. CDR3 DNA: TGCGCCAGCAGCTTGGTGGGAGGGTTTGGTGAAGAGACCCAGTACTTC.

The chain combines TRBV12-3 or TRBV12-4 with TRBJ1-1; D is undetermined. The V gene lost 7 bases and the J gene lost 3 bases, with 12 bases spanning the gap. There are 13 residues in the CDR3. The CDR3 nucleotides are TGTGCCAGCAAGAGGAGGGAGGACACTGAAGCTTTCTTT. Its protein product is CASKRREDTEAFF.

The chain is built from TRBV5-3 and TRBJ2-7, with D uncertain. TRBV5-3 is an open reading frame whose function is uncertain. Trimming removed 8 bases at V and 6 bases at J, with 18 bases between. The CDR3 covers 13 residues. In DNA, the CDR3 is TGTGCCAGCAGCCCTGGGCGCTTCTGCGAGCAGTACTTC. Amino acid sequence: CASSPGRFCEQYF.

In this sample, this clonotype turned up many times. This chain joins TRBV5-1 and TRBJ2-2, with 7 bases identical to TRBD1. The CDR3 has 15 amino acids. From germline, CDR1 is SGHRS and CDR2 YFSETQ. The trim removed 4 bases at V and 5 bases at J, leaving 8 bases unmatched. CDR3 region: CASSGDSVGTGELFF. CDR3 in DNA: TGCGCCAGCAGCGGGGACAGCGTGGGTACCGGGGAGCTGTTTTTT.

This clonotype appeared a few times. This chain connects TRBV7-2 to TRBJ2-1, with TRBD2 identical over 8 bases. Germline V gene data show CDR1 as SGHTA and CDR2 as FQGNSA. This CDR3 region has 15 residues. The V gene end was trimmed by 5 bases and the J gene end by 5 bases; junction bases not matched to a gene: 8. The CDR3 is CASSKLAGSNNEQFF. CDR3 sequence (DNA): TGTGCCAGCAGCAAGCTAGCGGGTTCAAACAATGAGCAGTTCTTC.

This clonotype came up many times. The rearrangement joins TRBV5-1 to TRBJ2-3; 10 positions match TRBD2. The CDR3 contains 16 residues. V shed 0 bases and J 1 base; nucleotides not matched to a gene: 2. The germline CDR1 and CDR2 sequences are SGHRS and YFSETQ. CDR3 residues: CASSLDGTSGTDTQYF. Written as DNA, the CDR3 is TGCGCCAGCAGCTTGGATGGGACTAGCGGCACAGATACGCAGTATTTT.

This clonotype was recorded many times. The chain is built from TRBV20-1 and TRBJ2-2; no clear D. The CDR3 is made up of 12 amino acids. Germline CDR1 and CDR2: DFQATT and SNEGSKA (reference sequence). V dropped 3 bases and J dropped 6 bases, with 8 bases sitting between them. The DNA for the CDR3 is TGCAGTGCTAGGCGAAGGTCCGGGGAGCTGTTTTTT. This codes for CSARRRSGELFF.

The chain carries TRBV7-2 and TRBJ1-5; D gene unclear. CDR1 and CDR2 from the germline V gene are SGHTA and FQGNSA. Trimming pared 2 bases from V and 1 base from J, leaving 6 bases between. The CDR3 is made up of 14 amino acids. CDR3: CASSLSHSNQPQHF. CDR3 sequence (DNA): TGTGCCAGCAGCTTATCACACAGCAATCAGCCCCAGCATTTT.

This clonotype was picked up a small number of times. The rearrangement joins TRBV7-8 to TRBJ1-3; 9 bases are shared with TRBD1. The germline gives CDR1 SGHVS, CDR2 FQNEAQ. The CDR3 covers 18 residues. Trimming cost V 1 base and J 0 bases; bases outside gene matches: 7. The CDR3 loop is CASSLGVTGGGSGNTIYF. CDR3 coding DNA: TGTGCCAGCAGCTTAGGAGTAACAGGGGGCGGCTCTGGAAACACCATATATTTT.

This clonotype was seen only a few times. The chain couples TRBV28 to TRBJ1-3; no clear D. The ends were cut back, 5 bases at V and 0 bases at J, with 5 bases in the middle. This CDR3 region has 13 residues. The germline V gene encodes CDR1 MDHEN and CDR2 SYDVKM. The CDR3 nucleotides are TGTGCCAGCAGTAGGATCTCTGGAAACACCATATATTTT. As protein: CASSRISGNTIYF.

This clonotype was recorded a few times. The CDR3 protein is CASGLVPRAAFF. The CDR3 bases are TGTGCTAGTGGTTTGGTCCCCAGGGCGGCTTTCTTT. The chain couples TRBV12-5 to TRBJ1-1; weak D call: TRBD1 (5 bases). V dropped 0 bases and J dropped 11 bases, with 10 bases sitting between them. This CDR3 region has 12 residues. Germline V gene data show CDR1 as LGHNT and CDR2 as FRNRAP.

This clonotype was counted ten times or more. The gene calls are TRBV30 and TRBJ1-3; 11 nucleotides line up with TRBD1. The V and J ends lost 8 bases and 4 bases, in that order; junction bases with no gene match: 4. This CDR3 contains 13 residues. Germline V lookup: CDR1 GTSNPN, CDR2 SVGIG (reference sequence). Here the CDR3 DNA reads TGTGCCAGCGGGACAGGGGGAGGAAACACCATATATTTT. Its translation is CASGTGGGNTIYF.

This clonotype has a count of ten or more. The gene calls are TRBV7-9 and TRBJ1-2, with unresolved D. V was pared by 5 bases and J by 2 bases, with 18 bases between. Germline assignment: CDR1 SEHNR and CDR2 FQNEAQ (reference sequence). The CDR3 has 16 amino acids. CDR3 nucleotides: TGTGCCAGCAGCCCCGACTATTCGGGAGGAAACTATGGCTACACCTTC. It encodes CASSPDYSGGNYGYTF.

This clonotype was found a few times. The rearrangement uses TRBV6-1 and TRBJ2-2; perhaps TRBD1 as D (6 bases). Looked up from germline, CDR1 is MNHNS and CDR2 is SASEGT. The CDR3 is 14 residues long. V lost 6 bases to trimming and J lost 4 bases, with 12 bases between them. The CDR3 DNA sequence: TGTGCCAGCAGCGGACAGTTGGGCACCGGGGAGCTGTTTTTT. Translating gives CASSGQLGTGELFF.

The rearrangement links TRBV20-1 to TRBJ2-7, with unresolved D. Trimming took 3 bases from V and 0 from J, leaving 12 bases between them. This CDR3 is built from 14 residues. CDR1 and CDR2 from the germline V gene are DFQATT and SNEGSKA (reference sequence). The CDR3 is CSASGLLVSYEQYF. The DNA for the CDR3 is TGCAGTGCTAGCGGGCTACTGGTCTCCTACGAGCAGTACTTC.

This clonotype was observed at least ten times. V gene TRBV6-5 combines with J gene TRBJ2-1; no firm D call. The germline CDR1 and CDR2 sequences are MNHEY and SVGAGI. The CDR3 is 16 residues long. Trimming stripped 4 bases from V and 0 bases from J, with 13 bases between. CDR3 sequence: CASSSILNFSYNEQFF. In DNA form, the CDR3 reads TGTGCCAGCAGTTCCATACTCAATTTCTCCTACAATGAGCAGTTCTTC.

This CDR3 is CASSEALQRNEKLFF. The CDR3 DNA follows: TGTGCCAGCAGTGAAGCGCTACAGAGGAATGAAAAACTGTTTTTT. V and J are TRBV6-1 and TRBJ1-4; no firm D call. Trimming removed 0 bases at V and 5 bases at J, with 10 bases between. Germline CDR1 MNHNS, CDR2 SASEGT. This CDR3 contains 15 residues.

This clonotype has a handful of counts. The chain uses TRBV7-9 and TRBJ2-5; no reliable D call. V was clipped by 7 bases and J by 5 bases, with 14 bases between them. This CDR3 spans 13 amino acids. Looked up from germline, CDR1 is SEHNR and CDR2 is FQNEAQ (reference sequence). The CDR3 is CASNPRVIETQYF. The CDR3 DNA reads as TGTGCCAGCAACCCTCGGGTGATTGAGACCCAGTACTTC.

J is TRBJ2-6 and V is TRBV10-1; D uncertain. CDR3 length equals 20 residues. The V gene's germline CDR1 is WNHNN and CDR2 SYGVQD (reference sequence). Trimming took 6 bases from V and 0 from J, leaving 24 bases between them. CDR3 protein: CASSDRRDGTRFSGANVLTF. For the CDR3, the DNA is TGCGCCAGCAGCGACCGACGCGACGGAACCCGCTTCTCTGGGGCCAACGTCCTGACTTTC.